This T cell receptor (beta chain) stems from a study of CD8 T cells in ankylosing spondylitis. Study results and caveats: Disease-linked clones proved CD8+ and comparatively uncommon in peripheral blood. Disease-linked clones were reportedly significantly enriched in matched ankylosing spondylitis synovial fluid.

Details on this clonotype: Its antigen is not identified.

Trimming cost V 1 base and J 9 bases, with 10 bases left between them. The CDR3 covers 13 residues. The germline gives CDR1 LGHDT, CDR2 YNNKEL (reference sequence). TCR beta libraries were made by quantitative 5'-RACE with molecular barcodes. TCRdb fed the 5' RACE reads into MiXCR, producing one record per CDR3 protein. The table shows more than 110,000 distinct CDR3 sequences, with 7% to 9% occurring only once. The sequence was obtained from a male donor with ankylosing spondylitis. The sample taken for sequencing was synovial fluid, either unsorted or a sorted T cell fraction (not recorded which). The rearrangement joins TRBV3-1 to TRBJ1-5; D remains ambiguous. In DNA form, the CDR3 reads TGTGCCAGCAGCCAAGTGGGCAGAATGCCCCAGCATTTT. Residues: CASSQVGRMPQHF.